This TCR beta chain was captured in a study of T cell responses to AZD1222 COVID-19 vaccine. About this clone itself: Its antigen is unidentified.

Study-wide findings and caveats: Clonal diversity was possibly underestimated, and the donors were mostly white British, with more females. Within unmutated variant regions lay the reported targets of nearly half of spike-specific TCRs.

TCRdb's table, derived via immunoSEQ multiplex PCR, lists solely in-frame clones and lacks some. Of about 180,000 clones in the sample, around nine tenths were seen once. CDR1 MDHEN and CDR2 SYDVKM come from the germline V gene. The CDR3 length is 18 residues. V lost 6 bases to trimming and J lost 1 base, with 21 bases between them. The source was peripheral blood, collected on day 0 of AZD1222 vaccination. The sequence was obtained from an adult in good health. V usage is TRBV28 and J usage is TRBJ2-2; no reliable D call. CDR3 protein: CASSSSGRGGVNTGELFF. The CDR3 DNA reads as TGTGCCAGCAGCTCCTCCGGGCGAGGCGGAGTGAACACCGGGGAGCTGTTTTTT.